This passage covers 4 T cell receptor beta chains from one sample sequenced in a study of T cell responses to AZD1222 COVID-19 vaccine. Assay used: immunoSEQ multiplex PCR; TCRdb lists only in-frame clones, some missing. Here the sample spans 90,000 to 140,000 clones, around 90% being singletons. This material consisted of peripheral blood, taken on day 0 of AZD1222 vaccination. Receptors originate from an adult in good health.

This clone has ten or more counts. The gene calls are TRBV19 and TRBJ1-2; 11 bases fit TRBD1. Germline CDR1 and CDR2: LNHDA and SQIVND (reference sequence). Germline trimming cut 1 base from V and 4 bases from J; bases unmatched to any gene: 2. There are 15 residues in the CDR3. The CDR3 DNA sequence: TGTGCCAGTAGTATAGCCGGGACAGGGGGCTATGGCTACACCTTC. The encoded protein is CASSIAGTGGYGYTF.

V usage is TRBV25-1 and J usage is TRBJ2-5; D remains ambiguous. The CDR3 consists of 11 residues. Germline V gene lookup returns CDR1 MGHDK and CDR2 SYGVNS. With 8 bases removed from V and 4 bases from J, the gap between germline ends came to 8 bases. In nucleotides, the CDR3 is TGTGCCAGCCGATTCGGAGAGACCCAGTACTTC. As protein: CASRFGETQYF. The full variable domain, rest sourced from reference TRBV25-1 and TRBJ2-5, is EADIYQTPRYLVIGTGKKITLECSQTMGHDKMYWYQQDPGMELHLIHYSYGVNSTEKGDLSSESTVSRIRTEHFPLTLESARPSHTSQYLCASRFGETQYFGPGTRLLVL.

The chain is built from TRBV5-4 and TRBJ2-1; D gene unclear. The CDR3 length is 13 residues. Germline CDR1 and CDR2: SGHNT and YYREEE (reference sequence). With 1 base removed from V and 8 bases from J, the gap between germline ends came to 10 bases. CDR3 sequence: CASSLSSSYEQFF. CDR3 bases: TGTGCCAGCAGCTTGTCCTCGTCGTATGAGCAGTTCTTC.

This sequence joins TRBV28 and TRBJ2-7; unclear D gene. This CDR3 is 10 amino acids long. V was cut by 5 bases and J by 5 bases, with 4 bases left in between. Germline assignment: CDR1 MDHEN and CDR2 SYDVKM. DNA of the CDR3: TGTGCCAGCAGTGTAAACGAGCAGTACTTC. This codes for CASSVNEQYF.